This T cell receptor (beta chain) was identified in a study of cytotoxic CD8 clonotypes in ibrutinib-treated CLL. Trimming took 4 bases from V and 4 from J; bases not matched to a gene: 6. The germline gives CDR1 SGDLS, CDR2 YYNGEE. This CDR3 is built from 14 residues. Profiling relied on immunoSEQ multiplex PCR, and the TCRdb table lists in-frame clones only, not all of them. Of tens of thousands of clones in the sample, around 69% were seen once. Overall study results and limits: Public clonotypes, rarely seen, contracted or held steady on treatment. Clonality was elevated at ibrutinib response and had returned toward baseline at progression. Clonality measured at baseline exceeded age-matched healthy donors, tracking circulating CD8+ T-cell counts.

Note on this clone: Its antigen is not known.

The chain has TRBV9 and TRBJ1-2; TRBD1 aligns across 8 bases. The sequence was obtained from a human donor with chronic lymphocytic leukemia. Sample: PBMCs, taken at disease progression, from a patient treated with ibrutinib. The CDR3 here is CASSWTGWAYGYTF. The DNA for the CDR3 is TGTGCCAGCAGCTGGACAGGGTGGGCCTATGGCTACACCTTC.